This TCR beta chain was found in a study of cytotoxic CD8 clonotypes in ibrutinib-treated CLL. Points from the study as a whole: On treatment, the uncommon public clonotypes contracted or remained stable.

CDR3 size: 16 residues. V dropped 0 bases and J dropped 0 bases, with 9 bases sitting between them. Per the germline V gene, CDR1 is MNHNY and CDR2 is SVGAGI (reference sequence). This table comes from immunoSEQ multiplex PCR, and its TCRdb copy is limited to in-frame clones, with some not included. Among about 120,000 clones listed, 45% to 65% were seen once. Notes on this clone: Its specificity is unknown.

This TCR derives from a human donor with chronic lymphocytic leukemia. The sequencing used PBMCs, collected after 24 months of ibrutinib treatment. The rearrangement joins TRBV6-6 to TRBJ1-3; D may be TRBD1 (5 bases). The CDR3 nucleotides are TGTGCCAGCAGTTACTCTAGGGGAAGCTCTGGAAACACCATATATTTT. This encodes CASSYSRGSSGNTIYF.